This T cell receptor (beta chain) was documented in a study of cytomegalovirus exposure and HLA in healthy donors. In the study overall: Caucasian-associated ancestry cluster membership applied to about 77% of 398 genotyped donors.

The PCR made use of 60 Vbeta and 13 Jbeta primers. Libraries were prepared by immunoSEQ multiplex PCR; TCRdb keeps only in-frame clonotypes and omits some of them. The sample holds approximately 170,000 clones; over 80% are singletons and the top ten take around 1.3%. Germline V gives CDR1 SGHTA, CDR2 FQGNSA. V gave up 5 bases and J gave up 4 bases; unmatched junction bases: 6. This CDR3 comprises 16 residues. Of note for this clone: Its specificity is not known.

Notes on the study in general: Researchers reported in a later analysis that common viral pathogens appeared linked to several top clusters. Cytomegalovirus-associated status was assigned to more than 150 TCR beta chains.

This sequence joins TRBV7-2 and TRBJ1-6; 9 bases agree with TRBD1. Material for sequencing was PBMCs. The source of this sequence is a boy between 2 and 10 years old in good health and CMV-seronegative. Written as DNA, the CDR3 is TGTGCCAGCAGCACACAGGGGGCGGGATATAATTCACCCCTCCACTTT. Translation gives CASSTQGAGYNSPLHF.